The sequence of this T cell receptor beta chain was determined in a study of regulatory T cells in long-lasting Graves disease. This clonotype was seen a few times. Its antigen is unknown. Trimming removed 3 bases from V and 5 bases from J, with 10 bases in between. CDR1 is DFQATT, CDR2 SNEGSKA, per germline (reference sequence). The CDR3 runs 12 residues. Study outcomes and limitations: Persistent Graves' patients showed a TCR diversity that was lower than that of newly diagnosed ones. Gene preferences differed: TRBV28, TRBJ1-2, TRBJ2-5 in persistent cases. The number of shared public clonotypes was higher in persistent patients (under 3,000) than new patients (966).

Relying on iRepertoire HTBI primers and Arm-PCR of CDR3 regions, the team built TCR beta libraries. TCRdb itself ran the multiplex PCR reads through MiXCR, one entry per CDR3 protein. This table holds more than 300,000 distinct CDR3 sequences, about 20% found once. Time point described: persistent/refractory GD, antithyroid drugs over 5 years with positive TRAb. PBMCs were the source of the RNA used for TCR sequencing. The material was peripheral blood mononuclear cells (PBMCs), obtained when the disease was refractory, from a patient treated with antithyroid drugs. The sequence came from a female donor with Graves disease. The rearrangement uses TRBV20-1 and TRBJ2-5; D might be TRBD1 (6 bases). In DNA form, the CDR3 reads TGCAGTGCTAGCCCCAGGGGTGAGACCCAGTACTTC. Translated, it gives CSASPRGETQYF.